This T cell receptor beta chain was obtained from a study of blood T cell repertoires in COVID-19. Authors' analysis steps: Nucleated cell counts were estimated from reference gene primer amplification. Clones were sequenced by immunoSEQ multiplex PCR, and TCRdb holds only the in-frame ones, with some missing. The V and J calls and clone size come from that table; D and trimming were worked out from the DNA. Counted here are over 250,000 clones, around 80% occurring once; the ten biggest clones make up roughly 4%. Trimming took off 10 bases at V and 9 bases at J, with 21 bases between the two ends. CDR1 is MNHEY, CDR2 SMNVEV, per germline (reference sequence). The CDR3 has 14 amino acids. Participants came from some 26 US areas, aged roughly 18 to 89 years.

The sequencing input was PBMCs or T cells enriched from blood (not recorded which). This clonotype originated in a man between 25 and 39 years old with acute COVID-19. The chain uses TRBV27 and TRBJ2-2; tentatively, D is TRBD2 (7 bases). Here the CDR3 DNA reads TGTGCCATCGAACCTGGTTGGGGGGGCCGGGAGCTGTTTTTT. This codes for CAIEPGWGGRELFF.